This passage covers 10 T cell receptor beta chains from one sample sequenced in a study of blood T cell repertoires in COVID-19. This table comes from immunoSEQ multiplex PCR, and its TCRdb copy is limited to in-frame clones, with some not included. The data contain approximately 100,000 clones, around 85% of them seen just once; the ten biggest clones take up 2.7%. The sequenced material came from PBMCs or T cells enriched from blood (not recorded which). The origin of the receptors is a woman aged 50 to 60 who had recovered from COVID-19.

The rearrangement uses TRBV19 and TRBJ1-5; 7 bases align to TRBD1. The CDR3 extends over 15 amino acids. V shed 3 bases, J shed 1 base, and the junction held 3 bases outside the gene matches. Germline V gene data show CDR1 as LNHDA and CDR2 as SQIVND (reference sequence). The CDR3: CASSIKGQSNQPQHF. In DNA, the CDR3 is TGTGCCAGTAGTATTAAGGGACAGAGCAATCAGCCCCAGCATTTT.

In nucleotides, the CDR3 is TGTGCCAGCAAGACAGCCCAAAATTCACCCCTCCACTTT. Translated, it gives CASKTAQNSPLHF. J is TRBJ1-6 and V is TRBV6-5; TRBD1 might be the D (5 bases). Trimming cost V 7 bases and J 7 bases, with 11 bases left between them. CDR3 length equals 13 residues. Germline V lookup: CDR1 MNHEY, CDR2 SVGAGI.

V and J are TRBV18 and TRBJ2-3, with TRBD1 identical over 9 bases. CDR1 is KGHSH and CDR2 is LQKENI in the germline V gene. The CDR3 spans 15 residues. The junction had 1 base not matched to a gene; V was cut back by 2 bases and J by 1 base. The CDR3 DNA sequence: TGTGCCAGCTCACCAAGGACAGGGGGCACAGATACGCAGTATTTT. It is translated as CASSPRTGGTDTQYF.

The chain joins TRBV9 to TRBJ2-5; 15 nucleotides match TRBD2. Germline CDR1 is SGDLS and CDR2 is YYNGEE. The CDR3 spans 16 residues. J lost 2 bases, V lost 4 bases, and 3 bases had no gene match. CDR3 nucleotides: TGTGCCAGCAGCCCGGGACTAGCGGGGGGTCAAGAGACCCAGTACTTC. Encoded protein: CASSPGLAGGQETQYF.

V usage is TRBV4-2 and J usage is TRBJ1-3; 8 nucleotides agree with TRBD1. The CDR3 covers 16 residues. Unmatched junction bases numbered 8, after V lost 3 bases and J lost 4 bases. The germline V gene encodes CDR1 LGHNA and CDR2 YNFKEQ. The CDR3 sequence: CASSHVGQGAGNTIYF. CDR3 DNA sequence: TGTGCCAGCAGCCATGTGGGGCAGGGGGCGGGAAACACCATATATTTT.

This clone was seen only once. The gene calls are TRBV24-1 and TRBJ2-3; 9 nucleotides match TRBD1. This CDR3 spans 16 amino acids. Trimming at V came to 4 bases and at J to 0 bases, leaving 4 bases not matched to a gene. Germline V CDR1 and CDR2: KGHDR, SFDVKD. Here the CDR3 DNA reads TGTGCCACCAGTGAGGCCGGGACAGGGAGCACAGATACGCAGTATTTT. It codes for CATSEAGTGSTDTQYF.

This sequence joins TRBV24-1 and TRBJ1-5; 8 nucleotides agree with TRBD1. Unmatched junction bases numbered 8, after V lost 4 bases and J lost 7 bases. CDR3 length equals 15 residues. The germline V gene encodes CDR1 KGHDR and CDR2 SFDVKD. The CDR3 sequence: CATSDPGGAGQPQHF. CDR3 bases: TGTGCCACCAGTGACCCAGGGGGCGCGGGGCAGCCCCAGCATTTT.

The V and J genes are TRBV5-6 and TRBJ2-3; 8 bases match TRBD1. Trimming took 4 bases from V and 2 from J; bases not matched to a gene: 6. The CDR3 sequence is 15 residues long. Germline V gene data show CDR1 as SGHDT and CDR2 as YYEEEE. CDR3 sequence reads: CASSRGQGHTDTQYF. The CDR3 nucleotides are TGTGCCAGCAGCCGAGGACAGGGACACACAGATACGCAGTATTTT. Using reference TRBV5-6 and TRBJ2-3 for the parts outside the CDR3, the full variable domain is DAGVTQSPTHLIKTRGQQVTLRCSPKSGHDTVSWYQQALGQGPQFIFQYYEEEERQRGNFPDRFSGHQFPNYSSELNVNALLLGDSALYLCASSRGQGHTDTQYFGPGTRLTVL.

This chain connects TRBV14 to TRBJ2-4; 8 bases fit TRBD1. CDR1 is SGHDN and CDR2 is FVKESK in the germline V gene. This CDR3 has 16 residues. After removal of 3 bases from V and 0 bases from J, the junction contained 4 bases not matched to a gene. The CDR3 loop is CASSHRTGLAKNIQYF. CDR3 nucleotide sequence: TGTGCCAGCAGCCATAGGACAGGGCTAGCCAAAAACATTCAGTACTTC. Full variable domain (rest looked up from reference TRBV14 and TRBJ2-4): EAGVTQFPSHSVIEKGQTVTLRCDPISGHDNLYWYRRVMGKEIKFLLHFVKESKQDESGMPNNRFLAERTGGTYSTLKVQPAELEDSGVYFCASSHRTGLAKNIQYFGAGTRLSVL.

This clone was detected many times. The chain couples TRBV3-1 (or the pseudogene TRBV3-2) to TRBJ1-4; the D is unclear. The CDR3 is 14 amino acids. Trimming pared 0 bases from V and 7 bases from J, leaving 9 bases between. The V gene's germline CDR1 is LGHDT and CDR2 YNNKEL (reference sequence). The CDR3 loop reads CASSQESGVEKLFF. The CDR3 DNA reads TGTGCCAGCAGCCAAGAGTCCGGGGTTGAAAAACTGTTTTTT.